These 28 T cell receptor beta chains share one sample of origin, sequenced in a study of T cell responses to AZD1222 COVID-19 vaccine. Generated by immunoSEQ multiplex PCR, the TCRdb table keeps only in-frame clones and is missing some. This sample has just over 150,000 clones; about 89% occur once, and the top ten carry roughly a tenth. Sequenced material: peripheral blood, taken 28 days after the second AZD1222 dose. The receptors come from an adult who received the AZD1222 COVID-19 vaccine.

The chain joins TRBV5-3 to TRBJ2-1, with 9 bases matching TRBD2. TRBV5-3 is reported as an ORF; its role is uncertain. V gave up 1 base and J gave up 8 bases; unmatched junction bases: 10. This CDR3 region has 16 residues. The CDR3 region is CARSLSRREGRDEQFF. The CDR3 DNA is TGTGCCAGAAGCTTGTCCCGGCGGGAGGGCCGGGATGAGCAGTTCTTC.

The chain couples TRBV2 to TRBJ2-5, with TRBD1 matching over 12 bases. CDR1 is SNHLY, CDR2 FYNNEI, per germline. J gave up 3 bases and V 7 bases, and 15 bases lay outside the gene matches. There are 18 residues in the CDR3. Here the CDR3 reads CASIRPGTGGGIKETQYF. DNA for the CDR3: TGTGCCAGCATTCGGCCCGGGACAGGGGGCGGGATCAAAGAGACCCAGTACTTC.

The chain joins TRBV2 to TRBJ1-5; TRBD1 matches at 7 bases. CDR3 length: 13 amino acids. The trim removed 10 bases at V and 0 bases at J, leaving 3 bases unmatched. Germline V gene data show CDR1 as SNHLY and CDR2 as FYNNEI. The CDR3 DNA follows: TGTGCCACCGGGACAGATAGCAATCAGCCCCAGCATTTT. It codes for CATGTDSNQPQHF.

The CDR3, as DNA: TGTGCCAGCAGTTCCTCGGACAGGAACTATGGCTACACCTTC. Its translation is CASSSSDRNYGYTF. J is TRBJ1-2 and V is TRBV27; 7 bases align to TRBD1. Germline lookup yields CDR1 MNHEY and CDR2 SMNVEV (reference sequence). The CDR3 is made up of 14 amino acids. V trimming: 4 bases; J trimming: 2 bases; junction bases outside the gene matches: 4.

The rearrangement joins TRBV3-1 (or the pseudogene TRBV3-2) to TRBJ2-2; D possibly corresponds to TRBD2 (6 bases). Per the germline V gene, CDR1 is LGHDT and CDR2 is YNNKEL (reference sequence). The CDR3 contains 15 residues. V was pared by 6 bases and J by 1 base, with 12 bases between. The CDR3: CASSRVAVNTGELFF. CDR3 in DNA: TGTGCCAGCAGTCGCGTAGCGGTGAACACCGGGGAGCTGTTTTTT.

This chain links TRBV4-3 with TRBJ1-6, with D maybe TRBD1 (6 bases). This CDR3 region has 17 residues. Germline CDR1 is LGHNA and CDR2 is YSLEER. Trimming removed 0 bases at V and 8 bases at J, with 17 bases between. Here the CDR3 reads CASSQEGRGREDSPLHF. The CDR3 bases are TGCGCCAGCAGCCAAGAAGGCAGGGGCAGGGAGGATTCACCCCTCCACTTT.

V gene TRBV28 combines with J gene TRBJ1-2; no clear D gene. CDR1 is MDHEN, CDR2 SYDVKM, per germline. Trimming cost V 3 bases and J 4 bases, with 12 bases left between them. The CDR3 extends over 14 amino acids. The CDR3, as DNA: TGTGCCAGCAGTTTGGGCGACAACCTCTATGGCTACACCTTC. This gives the protein CASSLGDNLYGYTF.

The chain joins TRBV27 to TRBJ2-5; 8 bases fit TRBD1. The CDR3 length is 12 residues. The V segment lost 5 bases and the J segment 7 bases; nucleotides outside the gene matches: 3. CDR1 is MNHEY, CDR2 SMNVEV, per germline (reference sequence). The CDR3 here is CASSRQGRTQYF. The CDR3 bases are TGTGCCAGCAGTAGACAGGGGAGGACCCAGTACTTC.

The chain links TRBV28 to TRBJ1-2; D might be TRBD1 (5 bases). The germline gives CDR1 MDHEN, CDR2 SYDVKM. The CDR3 runs 13 residues. Trimming cost V 5 bases and J 5 bases, with 12 bases left between them. CDR3: CASSTFTGYGYTF. In DNA form, the CDR3 reads TGTGCCAGCAGTACCTTCACAGGATATGGCTACACCTTC.

The table lists this clone with a count of one. The V call is TRBV5-6, the J call TRBJ1-6; D may be TRBD1 (6 bases). Germline CDR1 and CDR2: SGHDT and YYEEEE. This CDR3 has 14 residues. The V gene lost 4 bases and the J gene lost 7 bases, with 12 bases spanning the gap. CDR3 nucleotide sequence: TGTGCCAGCAGCCGCCGGGACACGAATTCACCCCTCCACTTT. This sequence encodes CASSRRDTNSPLHF.

The chain recombines TRBV4-2 with TRBJ1-6; 7 nucleotides align to TRBD1. The CDR3 has 15 amino acids. V shed 0 bases and J 7 bases; nucleotides not matched to a gene: 3. CDR1 is LGHNA and CDR2 is YNFKEQ in the germline V gene. This chain's CDR3 is CASSQDLQGNSPLHF. CDR3 coding DNA: TGTGCCAGCAGCCAAGATTTACAGGGGAATTCACCCCTCCACTTT.

The chain couples TRBV15 to TRBJ1-1, with a possible D match to TRBD1 (6 bases). CDR1 and CDR2 (germline): LNHNV, YYDKDF (reference sequence). CDR3 length: 15 amino acids. Trimming shortened V by 0 bases and J by 7 bases, and 15 bases separated the two germline ends. The CDR3 protein is CATSREYGPGDEAFF. CDR3 nucleotides: TGTGCCACCAGCAGAGAGTATGGGCCAGGGGATGAAGCTTTCTTT.

The V call is TRBV6-4, the J call TRBJ2-3, with a tentative D call TRBD2 (5 bases). The CDR3 is made up of 12 amino acids. Germline V CDR1 and CDR2: MRHNA, SNTAGT. Trimming shortened V by 10 bases and J by 0 bases, and 8 bases separated the two germline ends. The CDR3 loop is CAIRGSTDTQYF. In DNA, the CDR3 is TGTGCCATCCGGGGTAGCACAGATACGCAGTATTTT.

The chain is built from TRBV7-8 and TRBJ2-3; no firm D call. Germline V lookup: CDR1 SGHVS, CDR2 FQNEAQ. V was clipped by 5 bases and J by 11 bases, with 20 bases between them. The length of the CDR3 is 14 residues. This chain's CDR3 is CASSPTSPSVLQYF. Here the CDR3 DNA reads TGTGCCAGCAGCCCAACCAGTCCTTCGGTCCTGCAGTATTTT.

The chain uses TRBV9 and TRBJ2-3, with D possibly matching TRBD2 (6 bases). The CDR3 covers 14 residues. The V end lost 0 bases, the J end lost 5 bases, and 10 bases lay between the germline ends. CDR1 and CDR2 from the germline V gene are SGDLS and YYNGEE. The CDR3 here is CASSVGVGGDTQYF. CDR3 DNA: TGTGCCAGCAGCGTAGGGGTCGGGGGAGATACGCAGTATTTT.

In this sample, this clone turned up once. The chain uses TRBV19 and TRBJ2-3, with D possibly TRBD1 on 5 matching bases. V lost 5 bases, J lost 2 bases, and 11 bases lay in between. CDR3 length equals 14 residues. In germline, CDR1 is LNHDA, CDR2 SQIVND (reference sequence). As DNA, the CDR3 is TGTGCCAGTAGTCAGGGCGTTTTCACAGATACGCAGTATTTT. Amino acids: CASSQGVFTDTQYF.

This clone was seen only a few times. The CDR3, as DNA: TGTGCCAGTAGTTCAAGGACAGGTAGAGAGACCCAGTACTTC. Amino acid sequence: CASSSRTGRETQYF. The V and J genes are TRBV19 and TRBJ2-5, with 7 bases fitting TRBD1. V shed 5 bases and J 4 bases; nucleotides not matched to a gene: 7. Germline V gene lookup returns CDR1 LNHDA and CDR2 SQIVND (reference sequence). This CDR3 has 14 amino acids.

The chain has TRBV29-1 and TRBJ2-1, with TRBD1 matching over 8 bases. The ends lost 6 bases at V and 10 bases at J; junction bases unmatched: 11. The CDR3 runs 13 residues. In germline, CDR1 is SQVTM, CDR2 ANQGSEA. CDR3 sequence reads: CSVYRGATTEQFF. The CDR3 nucleotides read TGCAGCGTATACAGGGGGGCAACTACCGAGCAGTTCTTC.

The chain couples TRBV24-1 to TRBJ1-6, with unresolved D. Deletions cut 7 bases from V and 10 bases from J, with 10 bases between. This CDR3 has 12 amino acids. The germline V gene has CDR1 KGHDR and CDR2 SFDVKD. The CDR3: CATRVRCSPLHF. In nucleotides, the CDR3 is TGTGCCACCAGGGTCAGGTGCTCACCCCTCCACTTT.

V is TRBV5-1 and J is TRBJ2-1; D not certain. The CDR3 is 14 residues long. The germline V gene has CDR1 SGHRS and CDR2 YFSETQ. The V and J ends lost 4 bases and 0 bases respectively, with 8 bases between them. In DNA form, the CDR3 reads TGCGCCAGCAGCCCGGACCACTCCTACAATGAGCAGTTCTTC. Translation gives CASSPDHSYNEQFF. Combining the CDR3 with reference TRBV5-1 and TRBJ2-1 gives the whole variable domain KAGVTQTPRYLIKTRGQQVTLSCSPISGHRSVSWYQQTPGQGLQFLFEYFSETQRNKGNFPGRFSGRQFSNSRSEMNVSTLELGDSALYLCASSPDHSYNEQFFGPGTRLTVL.

The V gene is TRBV20-1, the J gene TRBJ2-3; no firm D call. This CDR3 is 15 amino acids long. Trimming stripped 3 bases from V and 0 bases from J, with 13 bases between. Germline assignment: CDR1 DFQATT and CDR2 SNEGSKA (reference sequence). In DNA form, the CDR3 reads TGCAGTGCTAGTGGGGTAGTGACTAGCACAGATACGCAGTATTTT. This codes for CSASGVVTSTDTQYF.

The genes are TRBV6-6 and TRBJ1-2; a possible D gene is TRBD1 (5 bases). Germline V gene lookup returns CDR1 MNHNY and CDR2 SVGAGI (reference sequence). V was clipped by 5 bases and J by 4 bases, with 11 bases between them. The CDR3 loop spans 13 amino acids. In nucleotides, the CDR3 is TGTGCCAGCAGTCGCAGGGAGGTCTATGGCTACACCTTC. It translates to CASSRREVYGYTF.

This CDR3 is CASSLGGIEAFF. In nucleotides, the CDR3 is TGTGCCAGCAGTCTGGGAGGTATCGAAGCTTTCTTT. The chain joins TRBV2 to TRBJ1-1; D unclear. Germline V lookup: CDR1 SNHLY, CDR2 FYNNEI. V was cut by 5 bases and J by 8 bases, with 12 bases left in between. The CDR3 extends over 12 amino acids.

The chain links TRBV27 to TRBJ2-2; 10 bases are a match to TRBD2. Germline assignment: CDR1 MNHEY and CDR2 SMNVEV (reference sequence). The length of the CDR3 is 16 residues. V shed 4 bases, J shed 5 bases, and the junction held 7 bases outside the gene matches. The CDR3 spells CASSSSGRSGTGELFF. The CDR3 DNA sequence: TGTGCCAGCAGTTCTAGCGGGAGATCTGGGACCGGGGAGCTGTTTTTT.

The chain links TRBV19 to TRBJ2-2, with TRBD2 matching 7 bases. CDR1 and CDR2 (germline): LNHDA, SQIVND (reference sequence). CDR3 length: 16 residues. The trim removed 5 bases at V and 7 bases at J, leaving 13 bases unmatched. The CDR3 DNA follows: TGTGCCAGTAGTTCCCGGAGCGGGGCGGCCATCGGGGAGCTGTTTTTT. Residues: CASSSRSGAAIGELFF.

The chain recombines TRBV18 with TRBJ2-1, with 10 bases identical to TRBD1. The trim removed 8 bases at V and 7 bases at J, leaving 8 bases unmatched. The V gene's germline CDR1 is KGHSH and CDR2 LQKENI. This CDR3 spans 14 amino acids. CDR3 loop: CASGRQGALNEQFF. The CDR3 DNA reads as TGTGCCAGCGGTCGACAGGGGGCCCTAAATGAGCAGTTCTTC.

The chain employs TRBV19 and TRBJ2-7; maybe TRBD1 (5 bases). The CDR3 totals 15 residues. Germline V gene data show CDR1 as LNHDA and CDR2 as SQIVND (reference sequence). The germline V and J ends were trimmed by 4 bases and 5 bases, with 18 bases remaining between them. CDR3: CASSTQGGVFNEQYF. The CDR3 bases are TGTGCCAGTAGTACCCAGGGTGGTGTTTTCAACGAGCAGTACTTC.

This clone was recorded once. The V and J genes are TRBV28 and TRBJ1-4; D gene uncertain. The CDR3 consists of 12 residues. Trimming removed 6 bases from V and 4 bases from J, with 6 bases in between. CDR1 and CDR2 (germline): MDHEN, SYDVKM. This CDR3 is CASRTLNEKLFF. The CDR3 DNA reads TGTGCCAGCAGGACCCTTAATGAAAAACTGTTTTTT.